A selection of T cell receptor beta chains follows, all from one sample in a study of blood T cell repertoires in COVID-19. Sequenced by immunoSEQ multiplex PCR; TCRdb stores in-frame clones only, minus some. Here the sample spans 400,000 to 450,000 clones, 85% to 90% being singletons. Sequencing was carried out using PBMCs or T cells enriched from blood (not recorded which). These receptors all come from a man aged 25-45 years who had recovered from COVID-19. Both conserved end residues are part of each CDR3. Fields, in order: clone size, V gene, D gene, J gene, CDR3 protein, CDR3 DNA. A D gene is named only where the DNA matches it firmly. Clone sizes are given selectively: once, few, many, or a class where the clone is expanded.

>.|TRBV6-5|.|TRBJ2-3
CASSAETSTDTQYF
TGTGCCAGCAGCGCCGAGACAAGCACAGATACGCAGTATTTT
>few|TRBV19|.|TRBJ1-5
CASSSRDLSNQPQHF
TGTGCCAGTAGTTCGAGGGATCTTAGCAATCAGCCCCAGCATTTT
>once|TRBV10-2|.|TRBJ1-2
CASSEIQGSYGYTF
TGCGCCAGCAGTGAGATACAGGGTAGCTATGGCTACACCTTC
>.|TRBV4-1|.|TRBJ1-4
CASSQVTGATNEKLFF
TGCGCCAGCAGCCAGGTGACTGGCGCAACTAATGAAAAACTGTTTTTT
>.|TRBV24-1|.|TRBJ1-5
CAFREGSGNQPQHF
TGTGCCTTTAGGGAGGGATCTGGCAATCAGCCCCAGCATTTT
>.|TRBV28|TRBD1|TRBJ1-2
CASSTGGTYGYTF
TGTGCCAGCAGTACAGGGGGCACCTATGGCTACACCTTC
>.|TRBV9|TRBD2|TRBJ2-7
CASSRVAGVYEQYF
TGTGCCAGCAGCCGCGTGGCGGGAGTCTACGAGCAGTACTTC
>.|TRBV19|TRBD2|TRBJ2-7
CASSTPRLAGGNEQYF
TGTGCCAGTAGTACCCCACGACTAGCGGGAGGGAACGAGCAGTACTTC
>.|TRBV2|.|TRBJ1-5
CASSAEGNQPQHF
TGTGCCAGCAGTGCTGAGGGCAATCAGCCCCAGCATTTT
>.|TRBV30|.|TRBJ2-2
CAWSVFRTPGAGELFF
TGTGCCTGGAGTGTGTTCAGGACGCCGGGGGCCGGGGAGCTGTTTTTT
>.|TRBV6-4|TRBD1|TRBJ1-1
CASSGTGRWTEAFF
TGTGCCAGCTCCGGGACAGGGAGATGGACTGAAGCTTTCTTT
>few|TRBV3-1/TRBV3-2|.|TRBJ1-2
CASSQTGRLSYGYTF
TGTGCCAGCAGCCAAACAGGAAGACTTTCCTATGGCTACACCTTC
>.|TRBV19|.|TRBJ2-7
CASSIRQDYEQYF
TGTGCCAGTAGTATCAGACAGGACTACGAGCAGTACTTC
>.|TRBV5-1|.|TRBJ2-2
CASNSLNTGELFF
TGCGCCAGCAACTCCCTGAACACCGGGGAGCTGTTTTTT
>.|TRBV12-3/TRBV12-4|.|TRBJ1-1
CASSLRLNTEAFF
TGTGCCAGTTCCCTACGGTTGAACACTGAAGCTTTCTTT
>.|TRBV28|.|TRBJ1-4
CASSLWERGNEKLFF
TGTGCCAGCAGTTTATGGGAAAGGGGTAATGAAAAACTGTTTTTT
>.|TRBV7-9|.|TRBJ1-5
CASSSTPYTGNQPQHF
TGTGCCAGCAGCTCCACCCCTTACACAGGGAATCAGCCCCAGCATTTT
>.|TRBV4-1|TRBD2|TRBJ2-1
CASSQDPGLASIEQFF
TGCGCCAGCAGCCAAGACCCGGGACTAGCTTCGATTGAGCAGTTCTTC
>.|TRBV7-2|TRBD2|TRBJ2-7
CASSPRVAGGYEQYF
TGTGCCAGCAGCCCCAGGGTAGCGGGAGGGTACGAGCAGTACTTC
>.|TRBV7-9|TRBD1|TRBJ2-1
CASSSRTGYNEQFF
TGTGCCAGCAGCTCTCGGACAGGGTACAATGAGCAGTTCTTC
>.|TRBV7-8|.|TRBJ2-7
CASSLIQGYEQYF
TGTGCCAGCAGCTTAATCCAGGGCTACGAGCAGTACTTC
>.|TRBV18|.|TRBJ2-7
CASSPNEGQQWYEQYF
TGTGCCAGCTCACCAAACGAAGGACAGCAGTGGTACGAGCAGTACTTC
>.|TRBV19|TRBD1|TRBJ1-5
CASSPRGGGTNQPQHF
TGTGCCAGTAGTCCTCGAGGAGGGGGCACCAATCAGCCCCAGCATTTT
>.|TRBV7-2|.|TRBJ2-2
CASKGGLNTGELFF
TGTGCCAGCAAAGGCGGTCTTAACACCGGGGAGCTGTTTTTT
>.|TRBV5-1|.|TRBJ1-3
CASSLTGGNTIYF
TGCGCCAGCAGCCTGACAGGTGGAAACACCATATATTTT
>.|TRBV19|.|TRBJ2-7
CASRNLGGNYEQYF
TGTGCCAGTAGGAATCTCGGAGGGAACTACGAGCAGTACTTC
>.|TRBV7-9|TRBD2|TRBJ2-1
CASSRNRLAVSSYNEQFF
TGTGCCAGCAGCCGAAACCGACTAGCGGTTAGCTCCTACAATGAGCAGTTCTTC
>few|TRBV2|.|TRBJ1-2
CASSSTARYGYTF
TGTGCCAGCAGTTCGACAGCGCGCTATGGCTACACCTTC
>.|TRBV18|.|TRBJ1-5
CASSPQESDQPQHF
TGTGCCAGCTCACCGCAGGAATCCGATCAGCCCCAGCATTTT
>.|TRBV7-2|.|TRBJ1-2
CASSLGVGSNYGYTF
TGTGCCAGCAGCTTAGGGGTCGGGAGTAACTATGGCTACACCTTC
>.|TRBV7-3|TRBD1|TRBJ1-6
CASSWTGGYNSPLHF
TGTGCCAGCAGCTGGACAGGGGGTTATAATTCACCCCTCCACTTT
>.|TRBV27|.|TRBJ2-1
CASSFTGKGNEQFF
TGTGCCAGCAGTTTCACAGGCAAGGGTAATGAGCAGTTCTTC
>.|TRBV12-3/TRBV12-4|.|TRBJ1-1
CASSTDRNTEAFF
TGTGCCAGCAGTACCGACAGGAACACTGAAGCTTTCTTT
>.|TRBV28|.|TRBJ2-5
CASSPNRAGETQYF
TGTGCCAGCAGTCCGAACAGGGCCGGGGAGACCCAGTACTTC
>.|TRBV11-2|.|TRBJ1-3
CASSLLTTSGNTIYF
TGTGCCAGCAGCCTCCTGACTACCTCTGGAAACACCATATATTTT
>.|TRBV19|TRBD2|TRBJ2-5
CASSGLAGLTETQYF
TGTGCCAGTAGTGGTCTAGCGGGACTTACGGAGACCCAGTACTTC
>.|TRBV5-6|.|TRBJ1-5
CASSATGSNQPQHF
TGTGCCAGCAGCGCTACAGGGAGCAATCAGCCCCAGCATTTT
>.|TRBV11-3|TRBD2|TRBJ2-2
CASSLSGRVFPGELFF
TGTGCCAGCAGCCTTAGCGGGAGAGTGTTTCCCGGGGAGCTGTTTTTT
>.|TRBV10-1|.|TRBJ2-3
CASSPQGFTQYF
TGCGCCAGCAGCCCCCAGGGGTTTACGCAGTATTTT
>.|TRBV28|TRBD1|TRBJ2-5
CASSYSWGHRGGETQYF
TGTGCCAGCAGTTATTCTTGGGGCCACAGGGGTGGGGAGACCCAGTACTTC
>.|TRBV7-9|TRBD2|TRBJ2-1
CASSYPWGGQSSYNEQFF
TGTGCCAGCAGCTACCCGTGGGGGGGTCAGAGTTCCTACAATGAGCAGTTCTTC
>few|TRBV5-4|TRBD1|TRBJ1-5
CASSPTGGSPQHF
TGTGCCAGCAGCCCGACAGGGGGGAGCCCCCAGCATTTT
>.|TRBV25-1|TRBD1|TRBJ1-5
CASSEGQGWQPQHF
TGTGCCAGCAGTGAAGGACAGGGCTGGCAGCCCCAGCATTTT
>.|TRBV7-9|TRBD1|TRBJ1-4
CASSLGQGDEKLFF
TGTGCCAGCAGCTTAGGTCAGGGGGATGAAAAACTGTTTTTT
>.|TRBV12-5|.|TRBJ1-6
CASEEGAYNSPLHF
TGTGCTAGTGAAGAAGGGGCCTATAATTCACCCCTCCACTTT
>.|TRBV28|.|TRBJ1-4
CASKMGGVREKLFF
TGTGCCAGCAAAATGGGGGGGGTTAGGGAAAAACTGTTTTTT
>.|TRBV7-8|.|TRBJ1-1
CASSPTAMNTEAFF
TGTGCCAGCAGCCCGACAGCTATGAACACTGAAGCTTTCTTT
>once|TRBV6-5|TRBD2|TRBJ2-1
CASGRGENEQFF
TGTGCCAGCGGGCGGGGGGAGAATGAGCAGTTCTTC
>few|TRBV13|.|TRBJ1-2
CASSPPGGLGYGYTF
TGTGCCAGCAGCCCCCCGGGAGGCCTAGGCTATGGCTACACCTTC
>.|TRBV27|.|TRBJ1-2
CASRSRGAGNYGYTF
TGTGCCAGCAGGAGCCGGGGAGCGGGTAACTATGGCTACACCTTC
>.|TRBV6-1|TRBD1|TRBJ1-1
CASSEVAGGTNTEAFF
TGTGCCAGCAGTGAAGTCGCAGGGGGAACGAACACTGAAGCTTTCTTT
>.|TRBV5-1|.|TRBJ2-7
CASGQSPYEQYF
TGCGCCAGCGGACAGAGCCCCTACGAGCAGTACTTC
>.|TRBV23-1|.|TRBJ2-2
CASSQSCPVPNTGELFF
TGCGCCAGCAGTCAATCGTGCCCAGTCCCGAACACCGGGGAGCTGTTTTTT
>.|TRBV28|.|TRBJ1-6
CASSFKTPPGNSPLHF
TGTGCCAGCAGTTTTAAGACCCCGCCGGGTAATTCACCCCTCCACTTT
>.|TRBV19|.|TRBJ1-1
CASTPPFGQNTEAFF
TGTGCCAGTACCCCGCCCTTTGGGCAGAACACTGAAGCTTTCTTT